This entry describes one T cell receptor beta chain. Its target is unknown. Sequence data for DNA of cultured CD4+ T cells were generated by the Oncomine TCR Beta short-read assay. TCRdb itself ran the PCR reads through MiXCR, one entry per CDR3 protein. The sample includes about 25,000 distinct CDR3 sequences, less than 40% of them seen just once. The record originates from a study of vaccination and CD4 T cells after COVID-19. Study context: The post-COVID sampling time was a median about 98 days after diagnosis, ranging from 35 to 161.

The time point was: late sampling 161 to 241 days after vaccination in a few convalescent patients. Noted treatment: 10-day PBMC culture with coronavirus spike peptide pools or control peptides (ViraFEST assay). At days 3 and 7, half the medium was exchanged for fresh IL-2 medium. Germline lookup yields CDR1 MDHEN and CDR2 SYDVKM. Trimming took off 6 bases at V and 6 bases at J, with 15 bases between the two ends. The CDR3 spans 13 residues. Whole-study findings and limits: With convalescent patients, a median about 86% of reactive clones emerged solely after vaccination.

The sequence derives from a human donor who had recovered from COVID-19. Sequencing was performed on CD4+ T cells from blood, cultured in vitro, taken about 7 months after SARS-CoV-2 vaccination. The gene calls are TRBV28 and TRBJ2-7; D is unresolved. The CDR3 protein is CASSQNQWGEQYF. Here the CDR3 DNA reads TGTGCCAGCAGCCAAAACCAGTGGGGCGAGCAGTACTTC.